This TCR beta chain was sequenced in a study of T cells after yellow fever vaccination. They built TCR cDNA with 5'RACE template switching, a step that put in a universal primer site and UMIs. Via MiXCR, TCRdb re-called the 5' RACE reads, giving one row per CDR3 protein. The sample has roughly 500,000 distinct CDR3 sequences; about 19% are singletons. The length of the CDR3 is 14 residues. The germline V and J ends were trimmed by 2 bases and 6 bases, with 10 bases remaining between them. Germline V gene data show CDR1 as SGHNT and CDR2 as YENEEA. The chain combines TRBV11-3 with TRBJ2-2, with D hard to call. The material sequenced was PBMCs, taken 15 days after the yellow fever booster vaccination. The clonotype originates from a man aged 25 to 45 who received the YFV17D yellow fever vaccine. CDR3 in amino acids: CASSLTSFPGELFF. CDR3 DNA: TGTGCCAGCAGCTTAACCTCCTTTCCCGGGGAGCTGTTTTTT.